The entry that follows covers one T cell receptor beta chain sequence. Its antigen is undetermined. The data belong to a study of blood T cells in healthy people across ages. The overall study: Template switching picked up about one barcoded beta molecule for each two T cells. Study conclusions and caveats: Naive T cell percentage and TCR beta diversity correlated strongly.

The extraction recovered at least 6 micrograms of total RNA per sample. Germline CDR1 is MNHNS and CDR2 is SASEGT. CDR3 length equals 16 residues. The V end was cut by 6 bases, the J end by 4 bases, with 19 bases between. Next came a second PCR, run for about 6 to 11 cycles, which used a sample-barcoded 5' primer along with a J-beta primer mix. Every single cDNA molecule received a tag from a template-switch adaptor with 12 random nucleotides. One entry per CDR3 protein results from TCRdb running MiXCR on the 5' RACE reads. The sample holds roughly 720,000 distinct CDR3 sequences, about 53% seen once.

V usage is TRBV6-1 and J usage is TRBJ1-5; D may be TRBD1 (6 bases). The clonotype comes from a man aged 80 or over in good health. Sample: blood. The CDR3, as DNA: TGTGCCAGCAGGCTCCGGACAGCATCCCTTAATCAGCCCCAGCATTTT. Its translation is CASRLRTASLNQPQHF.